This TCR beta chain emerged from a study of breast tumors, draining lymph nodes, adjacent tissues. Study conclusions and caveats: Findings are consistent with lymph node origin and intratumoral expansion of most tumor T cells. Tumor repertoires ranked between lymph nodes and nontumor tissue in diversity, with V and J gene preferences. The lymph node origin of tumor T cells was framed as consistent with a hypothesis, not demonstrated.

This clonotype was counted ten times or more. Its cognate antigen is unknown. Breast cancer patients provided tissue from their axillary draining lymph nodes. TCRdb used MiXCR to reprocess the multiplex PCR reads, holding one entry per CDR3 protein. Altogether some 120,000 distinct CDR3 sequences are present, 15% to 20% being singletons, with the ten largest covering less than 4.5%. Germline CDR1 DFQATT, CDR2 SNEGSKA (reference sequence). V was trimmed by 3 bases and J by 6 bases, leaving 15 bases between them. The CDR3 contains 14 residues. V and J are TRBV20-1 and TRBJ1-5; weak D call: TRBD1 (5 bases). This TCR came from a female donor with breast cancer. Some clones in this sample may be carry-over from other donors' samples. The specimen sequenced was axillary lymph node tissue. CDR3 DNA sequence: TGCAGTGCTAGGAGAGGGGTTGAGAGTCAGCCCCAGCATTTT. This codes for CSARRGVESQPQHF.